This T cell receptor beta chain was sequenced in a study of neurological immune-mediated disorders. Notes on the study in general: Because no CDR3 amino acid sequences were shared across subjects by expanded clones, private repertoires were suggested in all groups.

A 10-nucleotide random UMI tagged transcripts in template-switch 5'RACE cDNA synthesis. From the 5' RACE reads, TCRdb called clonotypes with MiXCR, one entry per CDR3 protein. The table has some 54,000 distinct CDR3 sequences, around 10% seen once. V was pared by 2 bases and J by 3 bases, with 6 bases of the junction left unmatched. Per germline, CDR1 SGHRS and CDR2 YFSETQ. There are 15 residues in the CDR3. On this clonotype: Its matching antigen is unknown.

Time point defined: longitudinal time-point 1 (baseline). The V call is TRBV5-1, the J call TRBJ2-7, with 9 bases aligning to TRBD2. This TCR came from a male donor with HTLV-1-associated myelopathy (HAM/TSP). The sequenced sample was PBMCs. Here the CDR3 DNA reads TGCGCCAGCAGCTTTCAAAGCGGGGGGTTCTACGAGCAGTACTTC. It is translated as CASSFQSGGFYEQYF.